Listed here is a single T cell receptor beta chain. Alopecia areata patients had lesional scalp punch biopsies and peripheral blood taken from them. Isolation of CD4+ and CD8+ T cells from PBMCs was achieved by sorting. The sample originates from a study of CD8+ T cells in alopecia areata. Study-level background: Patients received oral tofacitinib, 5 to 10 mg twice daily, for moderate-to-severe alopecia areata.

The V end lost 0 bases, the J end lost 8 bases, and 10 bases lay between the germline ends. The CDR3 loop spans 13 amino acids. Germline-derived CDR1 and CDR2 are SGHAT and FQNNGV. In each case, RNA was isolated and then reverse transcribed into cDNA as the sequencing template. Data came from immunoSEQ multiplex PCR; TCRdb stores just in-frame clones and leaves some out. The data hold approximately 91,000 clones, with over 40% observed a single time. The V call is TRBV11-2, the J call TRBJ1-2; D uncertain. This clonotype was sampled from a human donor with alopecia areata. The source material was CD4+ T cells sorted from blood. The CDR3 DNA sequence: TGTGCCAGCAGCTTAGATAAGCAGGCCGGCTACACCTTC. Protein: CASSLDKQAGYTF.